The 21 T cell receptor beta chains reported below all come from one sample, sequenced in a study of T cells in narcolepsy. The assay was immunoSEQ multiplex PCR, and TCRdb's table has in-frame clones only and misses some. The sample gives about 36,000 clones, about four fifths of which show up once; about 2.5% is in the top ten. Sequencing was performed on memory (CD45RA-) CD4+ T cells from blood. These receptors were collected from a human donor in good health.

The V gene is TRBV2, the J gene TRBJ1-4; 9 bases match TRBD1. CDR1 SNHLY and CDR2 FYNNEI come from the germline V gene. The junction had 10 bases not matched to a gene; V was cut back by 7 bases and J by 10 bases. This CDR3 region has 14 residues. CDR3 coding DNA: TGTGCCAGCACTTTAAAGGACAGGGGAGGAAAACTGTTTTTT. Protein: CASTLKDRGGKLFF.

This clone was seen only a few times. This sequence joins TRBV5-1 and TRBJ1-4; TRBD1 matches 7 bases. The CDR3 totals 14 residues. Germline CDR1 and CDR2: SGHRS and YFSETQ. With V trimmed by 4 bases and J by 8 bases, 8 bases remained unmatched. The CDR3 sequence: CASSIETGIEKLFF. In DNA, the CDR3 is TGCGCCAGCAGCATAGAGACAGGGATCGAAAAACTGTTTTTT. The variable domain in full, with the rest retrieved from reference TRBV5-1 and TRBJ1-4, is KAGVTQTPRYLIKTRGQQVTLSCSPISGHRSVSWYQQTPGQGLQFLFEYFSETQRNKGNFPGRFSGRQFSNSRSEMNVSTLELGDSALYLCASSIETGIEKLFFGSGTQLSVL.

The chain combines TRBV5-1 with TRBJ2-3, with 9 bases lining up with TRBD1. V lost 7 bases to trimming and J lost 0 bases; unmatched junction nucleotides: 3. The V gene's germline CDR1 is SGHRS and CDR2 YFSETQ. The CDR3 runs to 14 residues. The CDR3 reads CASRTGASTDTQYF. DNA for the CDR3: TGCGCCAGCCGGACAGGGGCTAGCACAGATACGCAGTATTTT.

CDR3 in amino acids: CASSQERTGAAKNIQYF. The CDR3 DNA reads TGTGCCAGCAGCCAAGAGAGGACGGGGGCCGCCAAAAACATTCAGTACTTC. The genes are TRBV4-2 and TRBJ2-4; D tentatively reads TRBD1 or TRBD2 (6 bases each). The length of the CDR3 is 17 residues. Trimming removed 0 bases from V and 1 base from J, with 13 bases in between. Germline V gene data show CDR1 as LGHNA and CDR2 as YNFKEQ.

This CDR3 is CASSPRGTGGLEAFF. The CDR3 DNA follows: TGTGCCAGCAGCCCACGAGGGACAGGGGGTCTAGAAGCTTTCTTT. The chain has TRBV5-6 and TRBJ1-1; 11 bases are shared with TRBD1. Germline trimming cut 4 bases from V and 8 bases from J; bases unmatched to any gene: 10. The CDR3 covers 15 residues. Germline V gene lookup returns CDR1 SGHDT and CDR2 YYEEEE.

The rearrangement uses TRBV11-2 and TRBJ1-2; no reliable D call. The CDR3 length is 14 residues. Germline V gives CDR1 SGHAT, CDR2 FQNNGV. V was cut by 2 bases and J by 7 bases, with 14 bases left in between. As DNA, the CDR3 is TGTGCCAGCAGCTTATACACCGAGGGTGTTGGCTACACCTTC. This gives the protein CASSLYTEGVGYTF. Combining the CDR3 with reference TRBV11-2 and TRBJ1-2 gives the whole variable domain EAGVAQSPRYKIIEKRQSVAFWCNPISGHATLYWYQQILGQGPKLLIQFQNNGVVDDSQLPKDRFSAERLKGVDSTLKIQPAKLEDSAVYLCASSLYTEGVGYTFGSGTRLTVV.

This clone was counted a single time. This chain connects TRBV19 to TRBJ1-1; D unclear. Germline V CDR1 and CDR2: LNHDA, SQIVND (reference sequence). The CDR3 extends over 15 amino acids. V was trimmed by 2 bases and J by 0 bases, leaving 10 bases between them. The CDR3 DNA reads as TGTGCCAGTAGTATAATGAATCGGATGAACACTGAAGCTTTCTTT. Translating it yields CASSIMNRMNTEAFF.

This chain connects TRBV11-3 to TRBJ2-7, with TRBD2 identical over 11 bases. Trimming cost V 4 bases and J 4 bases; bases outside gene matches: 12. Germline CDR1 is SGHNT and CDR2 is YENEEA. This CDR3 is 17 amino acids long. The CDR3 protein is CASSYGTVTSGDYEQYF. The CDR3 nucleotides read TGTGCCAGCAGCTACGGAACAGTGACTAGCGGGGATTACGAGCAGTACTTC.

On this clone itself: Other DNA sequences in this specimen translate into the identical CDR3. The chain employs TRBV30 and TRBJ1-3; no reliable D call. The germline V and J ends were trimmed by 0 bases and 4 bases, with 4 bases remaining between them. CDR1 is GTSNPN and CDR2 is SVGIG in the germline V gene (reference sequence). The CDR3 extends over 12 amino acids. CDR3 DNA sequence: TGTGCCTGGAGTGTAAGGGGAAACACCATATATTTT. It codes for CAWSVRGNTIYF.

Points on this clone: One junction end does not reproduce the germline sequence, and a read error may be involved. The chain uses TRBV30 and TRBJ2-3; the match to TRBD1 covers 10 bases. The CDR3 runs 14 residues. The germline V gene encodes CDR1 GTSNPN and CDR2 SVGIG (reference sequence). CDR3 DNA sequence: TGTGCCTGGAGTGTTCAGGTTGGTGGAGACAGGGGGCATTTT. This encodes CAWSVQVGGDRGHF.

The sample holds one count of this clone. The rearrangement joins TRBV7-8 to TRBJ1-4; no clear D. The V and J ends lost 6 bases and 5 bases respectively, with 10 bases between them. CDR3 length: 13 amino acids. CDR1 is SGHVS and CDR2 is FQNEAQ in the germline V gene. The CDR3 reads CASRVQLNEKLFF. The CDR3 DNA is TGTGCCAGCAGGGTACAGCTAAATGAAAAACTGTTTTTT.

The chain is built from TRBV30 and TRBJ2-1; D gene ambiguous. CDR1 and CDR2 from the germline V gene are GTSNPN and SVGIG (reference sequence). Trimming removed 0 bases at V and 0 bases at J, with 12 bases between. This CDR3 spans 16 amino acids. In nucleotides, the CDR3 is TGTGCCTGGAGTGTTCAGGCAGTCAGCTCCTACAATGAGCAGTTCTTC. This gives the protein CAWSVQAVSSYNEQFF.

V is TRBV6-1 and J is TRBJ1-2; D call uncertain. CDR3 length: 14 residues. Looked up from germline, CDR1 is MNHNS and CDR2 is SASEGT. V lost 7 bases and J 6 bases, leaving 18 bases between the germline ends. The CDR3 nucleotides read TGTGCCAGCAACACATGGGGTAGGACCGATGGCTACACCTTC. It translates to CASNTWGRTDGYTF.

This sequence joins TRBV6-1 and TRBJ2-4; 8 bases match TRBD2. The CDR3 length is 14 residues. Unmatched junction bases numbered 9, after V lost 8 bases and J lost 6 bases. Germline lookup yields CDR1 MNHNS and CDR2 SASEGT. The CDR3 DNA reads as TGTGCCAGCGGCAGCGGGGGCGAGATAAACATTCAGTACTTC. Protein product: CASGSGGEINIQYF.

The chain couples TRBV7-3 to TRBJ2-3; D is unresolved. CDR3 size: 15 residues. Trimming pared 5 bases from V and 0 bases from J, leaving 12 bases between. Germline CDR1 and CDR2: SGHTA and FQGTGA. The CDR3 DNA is TGTGCCAGCAGCCTTACGTTCACTAGCACAGATACGCAGTATTTT. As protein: CASSLTFTSTDTQYF.

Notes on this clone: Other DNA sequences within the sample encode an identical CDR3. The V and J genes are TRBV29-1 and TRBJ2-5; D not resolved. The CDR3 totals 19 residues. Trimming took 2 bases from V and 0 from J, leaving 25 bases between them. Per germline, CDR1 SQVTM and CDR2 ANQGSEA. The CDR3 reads CSVEKQRDPTHLYQETQYF. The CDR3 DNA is TGCAGCGTTGAAAAGCAGCGAGACCCCACTCATCTGTACCAAGAGACCCAGTACTTC. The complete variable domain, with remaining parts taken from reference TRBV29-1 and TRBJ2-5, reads SAVISQKPSRDICQRGTSLTIQCQVDSQVTMMFWYRQQPGQSLTLIATANQGSEATYESGFVIDKFPISRPNLTFSTLTVSNMSPEDSSIYLCSVEKQRDPTHLYQETQYFGPGTRLLVL.

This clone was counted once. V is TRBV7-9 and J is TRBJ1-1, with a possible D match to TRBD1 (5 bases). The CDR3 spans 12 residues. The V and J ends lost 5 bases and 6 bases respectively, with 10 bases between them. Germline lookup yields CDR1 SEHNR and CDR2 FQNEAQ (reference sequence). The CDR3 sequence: CASSPKGSEAFF. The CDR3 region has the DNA TGTGCCAGCAGCCCAAAGGGGTCTGAAGCTTTCTTT.

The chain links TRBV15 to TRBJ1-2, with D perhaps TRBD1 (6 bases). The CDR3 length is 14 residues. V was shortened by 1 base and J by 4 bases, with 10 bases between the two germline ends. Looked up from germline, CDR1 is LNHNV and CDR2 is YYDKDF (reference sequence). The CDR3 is CATSRAGVGYGYTF. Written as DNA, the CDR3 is TGTGCCACCAGCAGAGCAGGGGTCGGCTATGGCTACACCTTC.

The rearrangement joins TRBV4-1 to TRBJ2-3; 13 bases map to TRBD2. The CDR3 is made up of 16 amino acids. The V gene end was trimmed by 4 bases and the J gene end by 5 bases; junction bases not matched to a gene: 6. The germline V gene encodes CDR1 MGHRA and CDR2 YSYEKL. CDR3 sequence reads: CASSPRLAGGIDTQYF. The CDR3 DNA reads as TGCGCCAGCAGCCCACGACTAGCGGGGGGTATAGATACGCAGTATTTT.

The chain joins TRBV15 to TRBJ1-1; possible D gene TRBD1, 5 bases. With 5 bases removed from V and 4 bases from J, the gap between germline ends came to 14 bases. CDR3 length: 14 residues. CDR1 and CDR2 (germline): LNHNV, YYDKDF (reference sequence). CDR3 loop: CATSLEGQATEAFF. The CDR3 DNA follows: TGTGCCACCAGCCTTGAGGGGCAGGCCACTGAAGCTTTCTTT.

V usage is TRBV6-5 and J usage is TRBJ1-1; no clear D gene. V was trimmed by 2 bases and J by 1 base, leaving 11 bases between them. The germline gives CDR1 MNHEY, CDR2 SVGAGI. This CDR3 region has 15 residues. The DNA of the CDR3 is TGTGCCAGCAGTTACGGAGTCGACTGGAACACTGAAGCTTTCTTT. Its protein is CASSYGVDWNTEAFF.